This is a list of T cell receptor beta chains from one sample in a study of PD-1 blockade in classical Hodgkin lymphoma. Repertoires were generated with immunoSEQ multiplex PCR, while TCRdb's copy carries only in-frame clones and drops some. This table has 25,000 to 35,000 clones, more than 65% appearing once. The sample in question was peripheral blood mononuclear cells (PBMCs), obtained before the second cycle of nivolumab. These receptors came from a human donor with classical Hodgkin lymphoma. Each CDR3 is given with its conserved first and last residue. D genes are given only for firm matches. Where a row states a size, it is once, few, many or the class of an expanded clone; other rows omit it.

clone size	V gene	D gene	J gene	CDR3 DNA	CDR3 protein
.	TRBV5-6	.	TRBJ2-5	TGTGCCAGCAGCTTCGGCGATCAAGAGACCCAGTACTTC	CASSFGDQETQYF
.	TRBV23-1	.	TRBJ2-7	TGCGCCAGCAGTCATAACGACGGTCCCTACGAGCAGTACTTC	CASSHNDGPYEQYF
.	TRBV7-3	.	TRBJ2-6	TGTGCCAGCAGCTCAAGAGGGGGAACTGGGGCCAACGTCCTGACTTTC	CASSSRGGTGANVLTF
.	TRBV27	.	TRBJ1-5	TGTGCCAGCAGTTTAGGACAGAATCAGCCCCAGCATTTT	CASSLGQNQPQHF
once	TRBV6-5	.	TRBJ1-1	TGTGCCAGCAGTTACGGGGGCGGAATGAACACTGAAGCTTTCTTT	CASSYGGGMNTEAFF
.	TRBV7-9	.	TRBJ1-4	TGTGCCAGCAACACCGCCACCCTATTAAATGAAAAACTGTTTTTT	CASNTATLLNEKLFF
.	TRBV27	.	TRBJ1-2	TGTGCCAGCAGTCCCCTGGGCGGGCCTCCCTATGGCTACACCTTC	CASSPLGGPPYGYTF
few	TRBV10-3	.	TRBJ1-4	TGTGCCATCAGTGACGGAGGGGAAAAACTGTTTTTT	CAISDGGEKLFF
.	TRBV2	TRBD1	TRBJ1-1	TGTGCCAGCAGTAGACAGGGGGAGAACACTGAAGCTTTCTTT	CASSRQGENTEAFF
few	TRBV7-2	TRBD2	TRBJ2-3	TGTGCCAGCAGCTTAACGGGACTAGCGACAGATACGCAGTATTTT	CASSLTGLATDTQYF
medium-sized	TRBV4-2	TRBD2	TRBJ2-6	TGTGCCAGCAGCCAAGATGCCCCGGGACTACGCCTCTCTGGGGCCAACGTCCTGACTTTC	CASSQDAPGLRLSGANVLTF
.	TRBV5-1	TRBD1	TRBJ1-1	TGCGCCAGCAGCTCGGGACAGTACACTGAAGCTTTCTTT	CASSSGQYTEAFF
.	TRBV6-4	.	TRBJ1-5	TGTGCCAGCAGCCACAAGACGAGAGGAAGCAGAGGTTATCAGCCCCAGCATTTT	CASSHKTRGSRGYQPQHF
.	TRBV6-1	.	TRBJ1-2	TGTGCCAGCAGTGAAGCGGCAGGGCGCTATGGCTACACCTTC	CASSEAAGRYGYTF
.	TRBV30	.	TRBJ2-1	TGTGCCTGGACCTTCGGACTAGAGCAGTTCTTC	CAWTFGLEQFF
.	TRBV5-1	TRBD2	TRBJ2-2	TGCGCCAGCAGCGCCTCTGCGGGGGGGAACACCGGGGAGCTGTTTTTT	CASSASAGGNTGELFF
.	TRBV9	.	TRBJ2-2	TGTGCCAGCAGCGTAGAACTAGAAGGCACCGGGGAGCTGTTTTTT	CASSVELEGTGELFF
few	TRBV15	.	TRBJ2-1	TGTGCCACCAGCAGAGGTTGGGACGCCGGCTCCTACAATGAGCAGTTCTTC	CATSRGWDAGSYNEQFF
.	TRBV9	TRBD1	TRBJ2-1	TGTGCCAGCAGCCCCCGGACAGGAGCTTCCTACAATGAGCAGTTCTTC	CASSPRTGASYNEQFF
.	TRBV6-5	.	TRBJ1-1	TGTGCCTGTCATATTACAGCGAACACTGAAGCTTTCTTT	CACHITANTEAFF
.	TRBV6-6	.	TRBJ1-6	TGTGCCAGCAGTTCCGGGCTCGGGGCACCCCTCCACTTT	CASSSGLGAPLHF
.	TRBV6-1	.	TRBJ2-7	TGTGCCAGCAGATTGACAGCCGGCTCCGAGCAGTACTTC	CASRLTAGSEQYF
large	TRBV9	TRBD1	TRBJ1-1	TGTGCCAGCAGCGTAGTTGCAGGGGGCACTGAAGCTTTCTTT	CASSVVAGGTEAFF